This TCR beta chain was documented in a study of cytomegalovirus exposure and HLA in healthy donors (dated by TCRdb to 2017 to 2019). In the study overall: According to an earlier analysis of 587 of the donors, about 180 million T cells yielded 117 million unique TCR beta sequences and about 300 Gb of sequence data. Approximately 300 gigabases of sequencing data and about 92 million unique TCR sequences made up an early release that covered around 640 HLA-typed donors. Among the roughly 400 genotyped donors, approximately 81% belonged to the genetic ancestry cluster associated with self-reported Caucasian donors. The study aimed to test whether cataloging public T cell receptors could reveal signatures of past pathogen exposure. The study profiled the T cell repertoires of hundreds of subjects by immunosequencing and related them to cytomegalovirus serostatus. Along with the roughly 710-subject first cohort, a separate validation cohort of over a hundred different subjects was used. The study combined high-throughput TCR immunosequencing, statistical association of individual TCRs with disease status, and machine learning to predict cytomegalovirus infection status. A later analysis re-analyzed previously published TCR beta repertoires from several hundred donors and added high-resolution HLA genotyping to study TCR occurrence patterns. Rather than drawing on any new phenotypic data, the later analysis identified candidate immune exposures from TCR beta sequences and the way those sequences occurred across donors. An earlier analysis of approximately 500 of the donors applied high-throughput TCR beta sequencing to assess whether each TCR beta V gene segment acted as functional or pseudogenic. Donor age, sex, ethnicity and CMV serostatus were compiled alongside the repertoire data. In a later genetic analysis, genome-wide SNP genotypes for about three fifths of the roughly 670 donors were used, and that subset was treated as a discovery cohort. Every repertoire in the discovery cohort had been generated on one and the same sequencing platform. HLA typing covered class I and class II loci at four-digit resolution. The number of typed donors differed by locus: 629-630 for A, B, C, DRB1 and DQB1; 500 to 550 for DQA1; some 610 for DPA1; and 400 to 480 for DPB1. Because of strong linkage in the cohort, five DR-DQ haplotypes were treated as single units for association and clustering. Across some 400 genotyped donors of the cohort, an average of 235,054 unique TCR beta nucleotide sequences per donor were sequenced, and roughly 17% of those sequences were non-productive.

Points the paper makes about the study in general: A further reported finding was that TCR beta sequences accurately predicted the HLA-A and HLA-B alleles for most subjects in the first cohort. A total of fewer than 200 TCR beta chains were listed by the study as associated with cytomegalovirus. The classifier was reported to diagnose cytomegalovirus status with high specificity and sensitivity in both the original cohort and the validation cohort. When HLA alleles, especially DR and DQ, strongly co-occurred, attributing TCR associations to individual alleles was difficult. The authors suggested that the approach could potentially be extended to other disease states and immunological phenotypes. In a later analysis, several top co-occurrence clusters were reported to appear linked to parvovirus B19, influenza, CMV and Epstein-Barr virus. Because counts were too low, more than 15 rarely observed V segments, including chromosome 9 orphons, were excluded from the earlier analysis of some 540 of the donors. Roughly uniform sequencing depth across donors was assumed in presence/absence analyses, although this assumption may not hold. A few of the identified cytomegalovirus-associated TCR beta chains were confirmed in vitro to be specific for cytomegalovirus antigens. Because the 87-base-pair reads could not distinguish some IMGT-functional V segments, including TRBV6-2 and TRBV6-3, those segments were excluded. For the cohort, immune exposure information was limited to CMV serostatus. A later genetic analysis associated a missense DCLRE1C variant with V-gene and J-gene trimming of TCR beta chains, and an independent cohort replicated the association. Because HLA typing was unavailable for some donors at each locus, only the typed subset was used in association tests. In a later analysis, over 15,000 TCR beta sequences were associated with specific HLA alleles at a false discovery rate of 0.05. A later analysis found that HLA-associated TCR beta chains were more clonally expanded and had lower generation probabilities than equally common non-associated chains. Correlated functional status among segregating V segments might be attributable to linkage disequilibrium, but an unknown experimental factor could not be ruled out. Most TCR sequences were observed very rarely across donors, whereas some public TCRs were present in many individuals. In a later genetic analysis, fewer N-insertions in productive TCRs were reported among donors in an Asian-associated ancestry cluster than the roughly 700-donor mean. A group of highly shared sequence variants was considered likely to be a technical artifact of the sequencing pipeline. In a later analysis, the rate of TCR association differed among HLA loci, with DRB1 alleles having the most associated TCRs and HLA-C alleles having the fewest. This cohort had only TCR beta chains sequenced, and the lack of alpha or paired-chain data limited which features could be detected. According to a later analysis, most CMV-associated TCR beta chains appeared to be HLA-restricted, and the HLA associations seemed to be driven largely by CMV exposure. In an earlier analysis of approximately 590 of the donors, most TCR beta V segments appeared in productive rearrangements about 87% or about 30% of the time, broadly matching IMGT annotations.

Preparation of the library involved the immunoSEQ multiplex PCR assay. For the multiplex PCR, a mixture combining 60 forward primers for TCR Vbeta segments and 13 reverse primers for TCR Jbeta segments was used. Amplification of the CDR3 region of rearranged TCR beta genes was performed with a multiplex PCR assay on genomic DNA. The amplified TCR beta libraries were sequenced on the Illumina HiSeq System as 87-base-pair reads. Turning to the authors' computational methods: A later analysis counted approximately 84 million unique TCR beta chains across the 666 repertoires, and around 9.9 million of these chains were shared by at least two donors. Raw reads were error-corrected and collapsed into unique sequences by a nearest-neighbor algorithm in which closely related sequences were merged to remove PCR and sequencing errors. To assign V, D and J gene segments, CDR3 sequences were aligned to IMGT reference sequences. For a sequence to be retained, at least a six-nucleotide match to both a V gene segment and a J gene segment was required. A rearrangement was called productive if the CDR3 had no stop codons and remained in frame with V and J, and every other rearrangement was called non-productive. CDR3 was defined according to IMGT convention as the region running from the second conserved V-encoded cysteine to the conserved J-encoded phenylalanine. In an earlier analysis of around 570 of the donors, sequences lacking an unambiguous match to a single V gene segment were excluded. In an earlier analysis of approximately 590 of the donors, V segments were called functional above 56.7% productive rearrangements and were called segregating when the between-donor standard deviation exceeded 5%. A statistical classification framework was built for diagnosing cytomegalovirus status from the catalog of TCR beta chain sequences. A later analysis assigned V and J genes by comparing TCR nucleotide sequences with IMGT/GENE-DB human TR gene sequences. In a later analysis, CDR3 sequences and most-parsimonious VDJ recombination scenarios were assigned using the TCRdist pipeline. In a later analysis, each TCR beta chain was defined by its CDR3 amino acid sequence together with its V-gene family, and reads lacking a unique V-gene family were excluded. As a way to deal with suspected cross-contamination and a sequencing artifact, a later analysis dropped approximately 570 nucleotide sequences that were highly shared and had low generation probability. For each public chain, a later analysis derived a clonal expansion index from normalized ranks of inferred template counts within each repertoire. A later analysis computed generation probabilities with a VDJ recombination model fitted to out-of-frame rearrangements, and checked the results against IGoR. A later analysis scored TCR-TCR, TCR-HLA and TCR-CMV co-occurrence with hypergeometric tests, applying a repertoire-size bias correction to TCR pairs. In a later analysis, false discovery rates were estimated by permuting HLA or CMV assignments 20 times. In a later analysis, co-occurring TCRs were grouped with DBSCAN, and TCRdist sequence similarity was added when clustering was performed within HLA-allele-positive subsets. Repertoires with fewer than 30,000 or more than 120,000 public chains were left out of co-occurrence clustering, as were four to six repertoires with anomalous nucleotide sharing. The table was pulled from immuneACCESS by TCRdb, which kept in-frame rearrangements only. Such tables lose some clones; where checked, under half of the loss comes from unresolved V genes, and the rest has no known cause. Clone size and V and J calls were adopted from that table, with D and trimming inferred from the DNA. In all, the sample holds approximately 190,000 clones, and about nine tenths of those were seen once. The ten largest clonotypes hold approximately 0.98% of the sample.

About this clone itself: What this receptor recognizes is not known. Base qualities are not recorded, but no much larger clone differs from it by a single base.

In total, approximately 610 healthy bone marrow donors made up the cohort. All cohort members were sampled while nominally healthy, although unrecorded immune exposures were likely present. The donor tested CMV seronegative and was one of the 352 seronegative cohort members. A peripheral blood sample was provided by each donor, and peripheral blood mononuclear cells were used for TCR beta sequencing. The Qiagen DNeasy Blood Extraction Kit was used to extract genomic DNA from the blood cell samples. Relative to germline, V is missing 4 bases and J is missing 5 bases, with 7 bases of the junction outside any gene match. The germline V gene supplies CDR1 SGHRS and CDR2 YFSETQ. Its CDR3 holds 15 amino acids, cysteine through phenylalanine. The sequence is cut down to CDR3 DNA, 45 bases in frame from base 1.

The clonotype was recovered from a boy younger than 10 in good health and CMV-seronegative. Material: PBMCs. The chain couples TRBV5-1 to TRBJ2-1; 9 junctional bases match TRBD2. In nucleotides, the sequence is TGCGCCAGCAGCATTATAGCGGGAGACAACAATGAGCAGTTCTTC. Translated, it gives CASSIIAGDNNEQFF.